Presented here are 3 T cell receptor beta chains from one specimen sequenced in a study of blood T cell repertoires in COVID-19. Libraries were prepared by immunoSEQ multiplex PCR; TCRdb keeps only in-frame clonotypes and omits some of them. Of roughly 120,000 clones in the sample, around 90% were seen once. Sequenced sample: peripheral blood. These receptor sequences come from a man in his forties or fifties with COVID-19, enrolled during active disease.

This clone was seen just once. The chain combines TRBV7-3 with TRBJ2-6, with D perhaps matching TRBD1 (5 bases). V lost 2 bases and J 2 bases, leaving 10 bases between the germline ends. CDR3 length: 16 amino acids. Germline V lookup: CDR1 SGHTA, CDR2 FQGTGA. The CDR3 nucleotides are TGTGCCAGCAGCTTATGGCCAGGGACTGGGGCCAACGTCCTGACTTTC. As protein: CASSLWPGTGANVLTF.

The chain is built from TRBV5-1 and TRBJ1-1; D unclear. Trimming pared 0 bases from V and 6 bases from J, leaving 6 bases between. The CDR3 totals 12 residues. Germline V CDR1 and CDR2: SGHRS, YFSETQ. CDR3 region: CASSLVASEAFF. As DNA, the CDR3 is TGCGCCAGCAGCTTGGTGGCCTCTGAAGCTTTCTTT.

The chain carries TRBV5-1 and TRBJ1-1, with 8 bases lining up with TRBD1. Trimming took 4 bases from V and 8 from J; bases not matched to a gene: 7. The CDR3 loop spans 13 amino acids. Germline CDR1 and CDR2: SGHRS and YFSETQ. The CDR3 spells CASSVGTGAEAFF. The CDR3 coding sequence is TGCGCCAGCAGCGTAGGGACAGGAGCGGAAGCTTTCTTT.